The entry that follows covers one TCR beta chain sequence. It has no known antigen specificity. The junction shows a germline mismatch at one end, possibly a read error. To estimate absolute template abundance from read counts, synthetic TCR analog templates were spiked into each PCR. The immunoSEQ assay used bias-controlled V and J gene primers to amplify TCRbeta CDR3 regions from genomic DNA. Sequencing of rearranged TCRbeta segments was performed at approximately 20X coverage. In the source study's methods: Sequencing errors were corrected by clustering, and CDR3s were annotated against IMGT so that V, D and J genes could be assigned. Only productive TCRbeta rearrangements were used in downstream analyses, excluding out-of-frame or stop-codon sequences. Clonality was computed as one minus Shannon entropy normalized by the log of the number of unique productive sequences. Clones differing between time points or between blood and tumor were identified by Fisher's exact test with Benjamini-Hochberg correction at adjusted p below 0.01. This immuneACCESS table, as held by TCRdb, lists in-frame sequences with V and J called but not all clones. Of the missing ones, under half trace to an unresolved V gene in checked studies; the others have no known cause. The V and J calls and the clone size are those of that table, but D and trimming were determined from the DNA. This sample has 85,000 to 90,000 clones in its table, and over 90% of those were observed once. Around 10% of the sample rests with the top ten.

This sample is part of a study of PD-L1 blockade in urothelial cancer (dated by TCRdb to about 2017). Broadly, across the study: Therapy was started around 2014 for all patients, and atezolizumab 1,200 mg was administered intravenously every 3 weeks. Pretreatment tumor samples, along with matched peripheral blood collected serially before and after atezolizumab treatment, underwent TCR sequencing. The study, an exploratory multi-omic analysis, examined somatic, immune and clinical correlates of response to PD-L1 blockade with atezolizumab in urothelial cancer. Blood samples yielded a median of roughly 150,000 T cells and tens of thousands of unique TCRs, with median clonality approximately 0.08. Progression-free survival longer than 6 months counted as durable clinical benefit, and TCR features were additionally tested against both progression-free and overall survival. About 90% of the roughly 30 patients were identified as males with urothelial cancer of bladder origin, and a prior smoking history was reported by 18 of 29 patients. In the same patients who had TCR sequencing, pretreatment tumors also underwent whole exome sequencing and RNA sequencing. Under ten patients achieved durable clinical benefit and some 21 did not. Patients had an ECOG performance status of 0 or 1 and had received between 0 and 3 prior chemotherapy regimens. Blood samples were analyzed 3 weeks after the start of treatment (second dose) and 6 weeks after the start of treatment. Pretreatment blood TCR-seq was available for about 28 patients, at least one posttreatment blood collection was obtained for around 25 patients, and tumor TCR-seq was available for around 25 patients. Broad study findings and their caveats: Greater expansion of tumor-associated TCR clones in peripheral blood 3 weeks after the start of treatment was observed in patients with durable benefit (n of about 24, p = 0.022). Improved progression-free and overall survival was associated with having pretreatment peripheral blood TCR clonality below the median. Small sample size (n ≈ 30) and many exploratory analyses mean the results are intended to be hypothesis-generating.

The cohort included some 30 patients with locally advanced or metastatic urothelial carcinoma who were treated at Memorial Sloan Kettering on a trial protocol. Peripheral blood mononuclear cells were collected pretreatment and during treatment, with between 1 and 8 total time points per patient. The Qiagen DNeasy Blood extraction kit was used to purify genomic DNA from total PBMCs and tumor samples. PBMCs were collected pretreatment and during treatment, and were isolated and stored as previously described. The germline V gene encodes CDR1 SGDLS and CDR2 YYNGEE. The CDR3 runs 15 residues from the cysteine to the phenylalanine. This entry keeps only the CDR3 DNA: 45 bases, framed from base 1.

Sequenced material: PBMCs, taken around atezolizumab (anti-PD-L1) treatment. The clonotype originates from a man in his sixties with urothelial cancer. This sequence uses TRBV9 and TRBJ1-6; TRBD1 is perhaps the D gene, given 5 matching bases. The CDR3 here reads CASRVGEERVSPLHF. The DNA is TGTGCCAGCAGAGTAGGGGAGGAGAGGGTTTCACCCCTCCACTTT.